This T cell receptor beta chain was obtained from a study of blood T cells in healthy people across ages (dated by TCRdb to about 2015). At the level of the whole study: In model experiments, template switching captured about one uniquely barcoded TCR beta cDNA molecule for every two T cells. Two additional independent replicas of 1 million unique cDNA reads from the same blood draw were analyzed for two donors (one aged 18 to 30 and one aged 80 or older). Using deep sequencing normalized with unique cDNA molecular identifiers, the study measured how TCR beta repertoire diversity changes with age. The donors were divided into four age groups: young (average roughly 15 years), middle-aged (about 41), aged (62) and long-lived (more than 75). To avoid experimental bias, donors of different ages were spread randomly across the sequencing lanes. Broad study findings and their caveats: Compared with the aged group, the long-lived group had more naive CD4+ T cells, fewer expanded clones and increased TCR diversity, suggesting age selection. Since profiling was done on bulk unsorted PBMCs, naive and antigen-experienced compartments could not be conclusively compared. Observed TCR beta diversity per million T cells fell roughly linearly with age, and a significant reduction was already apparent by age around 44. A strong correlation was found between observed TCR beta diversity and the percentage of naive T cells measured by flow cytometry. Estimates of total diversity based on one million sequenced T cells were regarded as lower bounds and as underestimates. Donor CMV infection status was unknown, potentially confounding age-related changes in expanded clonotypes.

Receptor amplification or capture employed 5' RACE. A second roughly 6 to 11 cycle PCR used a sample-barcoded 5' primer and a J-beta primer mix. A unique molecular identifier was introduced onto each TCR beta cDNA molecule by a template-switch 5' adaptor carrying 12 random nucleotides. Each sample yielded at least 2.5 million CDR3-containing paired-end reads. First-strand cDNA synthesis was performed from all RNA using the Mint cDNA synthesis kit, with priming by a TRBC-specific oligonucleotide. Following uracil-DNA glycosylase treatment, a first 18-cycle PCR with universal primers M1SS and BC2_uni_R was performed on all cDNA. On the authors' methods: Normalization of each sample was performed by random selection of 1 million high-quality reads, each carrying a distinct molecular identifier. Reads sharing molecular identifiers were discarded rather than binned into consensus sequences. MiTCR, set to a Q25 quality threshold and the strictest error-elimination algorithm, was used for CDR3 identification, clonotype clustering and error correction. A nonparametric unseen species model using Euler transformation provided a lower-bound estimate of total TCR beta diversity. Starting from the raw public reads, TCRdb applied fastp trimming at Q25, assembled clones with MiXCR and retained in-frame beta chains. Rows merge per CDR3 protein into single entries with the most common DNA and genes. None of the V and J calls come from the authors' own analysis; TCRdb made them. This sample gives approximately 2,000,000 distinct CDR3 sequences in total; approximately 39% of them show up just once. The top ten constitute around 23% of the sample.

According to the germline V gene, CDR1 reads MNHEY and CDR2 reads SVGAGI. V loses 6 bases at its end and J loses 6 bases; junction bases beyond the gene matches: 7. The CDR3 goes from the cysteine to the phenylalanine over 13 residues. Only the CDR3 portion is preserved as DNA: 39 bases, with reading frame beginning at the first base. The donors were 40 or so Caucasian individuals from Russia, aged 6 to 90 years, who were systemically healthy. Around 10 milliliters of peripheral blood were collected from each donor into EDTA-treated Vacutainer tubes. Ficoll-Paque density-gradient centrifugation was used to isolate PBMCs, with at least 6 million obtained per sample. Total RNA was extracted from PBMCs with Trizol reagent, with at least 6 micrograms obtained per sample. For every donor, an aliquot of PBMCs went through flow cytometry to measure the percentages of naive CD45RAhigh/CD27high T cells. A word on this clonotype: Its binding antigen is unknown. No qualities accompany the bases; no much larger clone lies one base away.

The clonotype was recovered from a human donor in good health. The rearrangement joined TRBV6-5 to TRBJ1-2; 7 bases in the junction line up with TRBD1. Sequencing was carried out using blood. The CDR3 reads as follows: CASSETGVDGYTF. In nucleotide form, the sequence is TGTGCCAGCAGCGAAACAGGGGTTGATGGCTACACCTTC.